The 6 T cell receptor beta chains below all came from one sample that was sequenced in a study of blood T cell repertoires in COVID-19 (dated by TCRdb to the early 2020s). The protocol used for the library was the immunoSEQ multiplex PCR assay. In its TCRdb copy, this immuneACCESS table keeps in-frame sequences only and misses some clones. Where compared with another copy, unresolved V genes explain less than half of these, and the others have no known cause. The sample table holds hundreds of thousands of clones, of which 84% were seen once. The biggest ten clones account for 7.5% to 9% of the sample. Sequences were obtained from peripheral blood. Every receptor here comes from a human donor in a cohort sampled during active COVID-19.

This clone was observed once. The chain carries TRBV7-9 and TRBJ2-7; TRBD2 matches 14 bases. The CDR3 covers 17 residues. V lost 3 bases to trimming and J lost 4 bases; unmatched junction nucleotides: 8. CDR1 and CDR2 from the germline V gene are SEHNR and FQNEAQ (reference sequence). DNA of the CDR3: TGTGCCAGCAGCTTGGGACTAGCGGGAGAGAGAGTGTACGAGCAGTACTTC. Translated: CASSLGLAGERVYEQYF.

This clone appeared once. CDR3 amino acids: CASSSRLAGGLQETQYF. The CDR3 DNA sequence: TGTGCCAGCAGCTCTCGACTAGCGGGGGGACTCCAAGAGACCCAGTACTTC. The gene calls are TRBV11-2 and TRBJ2-5; 13 nucleotides match TRBD2. CDR3 length equals 17 residues. Germline loops: CDR1 SGHAT, CDR2 FQNNGV. V gave up 4 bases and J gave up 1 base; unmatched junction bases: 6.

The J gene is TRBJ1-1, the V gene TRBV6-1, with TRBD1 identical over 9 bases. J gave up 1 base and V 4 bases, and 7 bases lay outside the gene matches. The CDR3 extends over 16 amino acids. The germline CDR1 and CDR2 sequences are MNHNS and SASEGT. The CDR3 DNA follows: TGTGCCAGCAGTGGCACCGGGACAGGGTGGAACACTGAAGCTTTCTTT. Amino acids: CASSGTGTGWNTEAFF.

V gene TRBV6-1 combines with J gene TRBJ1-1; D is unclear. The germline V gene has CDR1 MNHNS and CDR2 SASEGT. The ends were cut back, 2 bases at V and 3 bases at J, with 10 bases in the middle. The CDR3 runs 14 residues. The CDR3 loop reads CASSESWLDTEAFF. The DNA for the CDR3 is TGTGCCAGCAGTGAAAGCTGGTTAGACACTGAAGCTTTCTTT.

The genes are TRBV10-1 and TRBJ2-2, with D possibly TRBD1 on 6 matching bases. The V gene lost 5 bases and the J gene lost 3 bases, with 7 bases spanning the gap. The germline gives CDR1 WNHNN, CDR2 SYGVQD (reference sequence). CDR3 length: 13 amino acids. The CDR3, as DNA: TGCGCCAGCAGTACAGGGTACACCGGGGAGCTGTTTTTT. Its protein product is CASSTGYTGELFF.

This chain uses TRBV4-2 with TRBJ1-5; possibly TRBD1 for D (5 bases). Germline V gives CDR1 LGHNA, CDR2 YNFKEQ. The CDR3 extends over 13 amino acids. With 1 base removed from V and 9 bases from J, the gap between germline ends came to 10 bases. CDR3 amino acids: CASSQGTGLPQHF. CDR3 bases: TGTGCCAGCAGCCAAGGAACAGGTCTGCCCCAGCATTTT.